The 5 T cell receptor beta chains given below trace back to one sample, sequenced in a study of identical twins. TCRdb reanalysed the 5' RACE reads using MiXCR and keeps one entry per CDR3 protein. The sample records 230,000 or so distinct CDR3 sequences, approximately 8.3% being singletons. These data were also reused for a study on yellow fever vaccine responses in identical twins.

Material for sequencing was CD8+ T cells sorted from blood. Source of these receptors: a woman aged 18-29 years in good health.

CDR3 in DNA: TGTGCCAGCAGCTTAGCCCGGGACAGCCAAGATGAAAAACTGTTTTTT. Encoded protein: CASSLARDSQDEKLFF. The chain joins TRBV7-9 to TRBJ1-4; TRBD1 matches at 7 bases. V was pared by 0 bases and J by 6 bases, with 7 bases of the junction left unmatched. Germline CDR1 and CDR2: SEHNR and FQNEAQ (reference sequence). CDR3 length equals 16 residues.

This clonotype was found many times. The chain uses TRBV11-2 and TRBJ2-5; 8 bases are shared with TRBD2. CDR3 length: 14 residues. Per germline, CDR1 SGHAT and CDR2 FQNNGV. V gave up 4 bases and J gave up 4 bases; unmatched junction bases: 5. CDR3 sequence reads: CASSSGTRAETQYF. The CDR3 DNA reads as TGTGCCAGCAGCTCTGGGACTAGAGCAGAGACCCAGTACTTC.

This clonotype was observed a handful of times. V is TRBV6-2 or TRBV6-3 and J is TRBJ2-1; D is perhaps TRBD1 or TRBD2 (6 bases each). The V end was cut by 4 bases, the J end by 8 bases, with 15 bases between. This CDR3 contains 14 residues. CDR1 and CDR2 from the germline V gene are MNHEY and SVGEGT. CDR3 residues: CASSSNPRGDEQFF. CDR3 nucleotides: TGTGCCAGCAGTTCAAACCCGAGGGGGGATGAGCAGTTCTTC.

The chain has TRBV6-1 and TRBJ2-1; 7 bases line up with TRBD1. Germline V gene data show CDR1 as MNHNS and CDR2 as SASEGT. The CDR3 contains 13 residues. With 10 bases clipped from V and 6 bases from J, the junction kept 9 bases outside the gene matches. The CDR3: CAILQGLPNEQFF. The CDR3 DNA sequence: TGTGCCATTCTACAGGGGCTGCCCAATGAGCAGTTCTTC.

This chain links TRBV4-3 with TRBJ1-1; D not resolved. V was shortened by 0 bases and J by 6 bases, with 14 bases between the two germline ends. Germline V lookup: CDR1 LGHNA, CDR2 YSLEER. The CDR3 extends over 15 amino acids. The CDR3 region has the DNA TGCGCCAGCAGCCAAGAATTAGAGTACGGCGCTGAAGCTTTCTTT. The encoded protein is CASSQELEYGAEAFF.